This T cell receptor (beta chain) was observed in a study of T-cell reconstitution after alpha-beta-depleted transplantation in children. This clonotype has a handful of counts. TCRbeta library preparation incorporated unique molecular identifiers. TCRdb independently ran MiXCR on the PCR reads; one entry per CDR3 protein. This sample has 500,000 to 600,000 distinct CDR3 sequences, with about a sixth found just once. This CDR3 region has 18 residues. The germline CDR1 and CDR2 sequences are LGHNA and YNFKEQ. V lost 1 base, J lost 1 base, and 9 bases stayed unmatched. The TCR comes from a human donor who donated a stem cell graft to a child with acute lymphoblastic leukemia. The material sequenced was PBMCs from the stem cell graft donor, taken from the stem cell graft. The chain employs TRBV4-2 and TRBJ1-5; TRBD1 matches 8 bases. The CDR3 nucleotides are TGTGCCAGCAGCCAAGTACCAGGGGGCTCGTTCAGCAATCAGCCCCAGCATTTT. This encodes CASSQVPGGSFSNQPQHF.